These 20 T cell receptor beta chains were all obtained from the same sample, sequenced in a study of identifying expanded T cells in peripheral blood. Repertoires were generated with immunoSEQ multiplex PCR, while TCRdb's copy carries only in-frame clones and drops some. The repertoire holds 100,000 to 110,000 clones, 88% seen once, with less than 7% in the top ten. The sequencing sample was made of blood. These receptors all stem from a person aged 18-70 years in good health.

In DNA, the CDR3 is TGTGCCAGCAGTGGCCCGACCAACAGGGACGGCTACACCTTC. Encoded protein: CASSGPTNRDGYTF. The chain employs TRBV2 and TRBJ1-2; possibly TRBD1 for D (6 bases). V gave up 4 bases and J gave up 8 bases, with 17 bases separating them. Germline CDR1 is SNHLY and CDR2 is FYNNEI. CDR3 length equals 14 residues.

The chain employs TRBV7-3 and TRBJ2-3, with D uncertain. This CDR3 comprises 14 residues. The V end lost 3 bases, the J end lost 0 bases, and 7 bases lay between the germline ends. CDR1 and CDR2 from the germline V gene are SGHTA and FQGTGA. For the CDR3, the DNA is TGTGCCAGCAGCTTCGACGTAAGCACAGATACGCAGTATTTT. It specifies CASSFDVSTDTQYF.

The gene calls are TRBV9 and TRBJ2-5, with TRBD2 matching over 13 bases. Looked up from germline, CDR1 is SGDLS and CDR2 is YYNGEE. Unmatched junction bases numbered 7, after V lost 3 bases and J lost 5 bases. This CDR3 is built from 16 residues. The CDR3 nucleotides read TGTGCCAGCAGCGCGGGACTAGCGGGAACGGTGGAGACCCAGTACTTC. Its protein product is CASSAGLAGTVETQYF.

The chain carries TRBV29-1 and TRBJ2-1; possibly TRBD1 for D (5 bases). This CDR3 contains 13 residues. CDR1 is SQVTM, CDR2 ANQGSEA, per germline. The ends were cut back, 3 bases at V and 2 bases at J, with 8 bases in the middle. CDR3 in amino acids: CSVDQGAYNEQFF. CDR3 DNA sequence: TGCAGCGTTGATCAGGGCGCCTACAATGAGCAGTTCTTC.

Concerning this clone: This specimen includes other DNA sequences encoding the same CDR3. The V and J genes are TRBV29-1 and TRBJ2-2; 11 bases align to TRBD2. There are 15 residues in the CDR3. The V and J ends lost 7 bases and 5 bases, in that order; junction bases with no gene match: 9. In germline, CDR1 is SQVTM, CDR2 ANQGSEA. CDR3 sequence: CSAEIAGGPTGELFF. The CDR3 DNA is TGCAGCGCCGAAATAGCGGGGGGGCCAACCGGGGAGCTGTTTTTT.

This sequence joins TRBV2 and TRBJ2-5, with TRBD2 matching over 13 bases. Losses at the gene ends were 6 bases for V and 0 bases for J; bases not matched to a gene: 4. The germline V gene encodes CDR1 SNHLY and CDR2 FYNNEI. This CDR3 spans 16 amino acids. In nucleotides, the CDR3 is TGTGCCAGCAGAGCGGGACTAGCGGGGTACCAAGAGACCCAGTACTTC. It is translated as CASRAGLAGYQETQYF.

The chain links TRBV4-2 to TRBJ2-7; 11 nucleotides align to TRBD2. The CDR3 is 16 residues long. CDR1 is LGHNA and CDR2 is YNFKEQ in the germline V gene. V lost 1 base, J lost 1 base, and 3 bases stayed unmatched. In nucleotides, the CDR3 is TGTGCCAGCAGCCAAGTCTCTAGCGGGGGGTCCTACGAGCAGTACTTC. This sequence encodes CASSQVSSGGSYEQYF.

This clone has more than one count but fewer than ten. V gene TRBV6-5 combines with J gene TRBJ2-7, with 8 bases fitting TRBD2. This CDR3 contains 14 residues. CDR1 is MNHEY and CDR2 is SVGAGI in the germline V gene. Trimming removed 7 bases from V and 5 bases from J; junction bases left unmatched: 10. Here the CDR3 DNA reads TGTGCCAGCAATTCGGGGCTAGCGGGCGACGAGCAGTACTTC. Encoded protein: CASNSGLAGDEQYF.

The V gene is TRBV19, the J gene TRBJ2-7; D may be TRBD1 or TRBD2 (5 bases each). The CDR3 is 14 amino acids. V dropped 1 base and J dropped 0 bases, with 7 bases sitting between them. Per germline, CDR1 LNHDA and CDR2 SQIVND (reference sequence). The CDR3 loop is CASSIGGTSYEQYF. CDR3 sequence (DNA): TGTGCCAGTAGTATAGGGGGGACCTCCTACGAGCAGTACTTC.

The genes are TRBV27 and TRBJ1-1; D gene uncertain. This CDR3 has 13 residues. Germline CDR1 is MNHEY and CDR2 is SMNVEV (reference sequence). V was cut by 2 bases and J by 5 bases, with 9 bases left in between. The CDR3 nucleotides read TGTGCCAGCAGTTTAAGCGGTTTGACTGAAGCTTTCTTT. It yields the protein CASSLSGLTEAFF.

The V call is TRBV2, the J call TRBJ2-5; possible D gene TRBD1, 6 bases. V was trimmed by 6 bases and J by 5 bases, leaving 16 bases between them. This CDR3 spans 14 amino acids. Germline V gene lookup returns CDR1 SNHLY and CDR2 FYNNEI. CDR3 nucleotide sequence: TGTGCCAGCAGGTCCCTAACAGGGATGGAGACCCAGTACTTC. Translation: CASRSLTGMETQYF.

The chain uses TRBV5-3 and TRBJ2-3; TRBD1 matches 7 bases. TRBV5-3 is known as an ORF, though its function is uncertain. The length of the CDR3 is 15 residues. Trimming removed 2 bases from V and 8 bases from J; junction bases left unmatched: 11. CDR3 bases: TGTGCCAGAAGCTTCGACAGGGTGGTTCAAGGTACGCAGTATTTT. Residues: CARSFDRVVQGTQYF.

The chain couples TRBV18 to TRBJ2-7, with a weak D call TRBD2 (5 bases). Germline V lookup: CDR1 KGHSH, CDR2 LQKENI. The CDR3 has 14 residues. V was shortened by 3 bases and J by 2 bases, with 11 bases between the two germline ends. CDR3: CASSPSAETYEQYF. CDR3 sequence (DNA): TGTGCCAGCTCACCTAGCGCAGAGACCTACGAGCAGTACTTC. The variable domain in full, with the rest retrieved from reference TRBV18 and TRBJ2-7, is NAGVMQNPRHLVRRRGQEARLRCSPMKGHSHVYWYRQLPEEGLKFMVYLQKENIIDESGMPKERFSAEFPKEGPSILRIQQVVRGDSAAYFCASSPSAETYEQYFGPGTRLTVT.

The CDR3 here is CATSGTSGSSVYEQYF. The CDR3, as DNA: TGTGCCACTTCTGGGACTAGCGGGTCCTCGGTCTACGAGCAGTACTTC. J is TRBJ2-7 and V is TRBV25-1; 12 nucleotides align to TRBD2. The trim removed 10 bases at V and 3 bases at J, leaving 13 bases unmatched. CDR3 length: 16 residues. Germline V gene data show CDR1 as MGHDK and CDR2 as SYGVNS.

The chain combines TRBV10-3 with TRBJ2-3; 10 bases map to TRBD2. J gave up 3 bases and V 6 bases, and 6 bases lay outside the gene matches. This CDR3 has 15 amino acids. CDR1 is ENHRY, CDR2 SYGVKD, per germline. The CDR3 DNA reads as TGTGCCATCAGCCGAGAGCGGGGGGGGACAGATACGCAGTATTTT. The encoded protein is CAISRERGGTDTQYF.

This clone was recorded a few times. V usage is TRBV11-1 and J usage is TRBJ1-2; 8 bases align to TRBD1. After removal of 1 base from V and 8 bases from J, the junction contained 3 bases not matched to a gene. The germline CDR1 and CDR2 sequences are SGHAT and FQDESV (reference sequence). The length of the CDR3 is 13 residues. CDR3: CASSLDRGDGYTF. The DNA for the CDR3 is TGTGCCAGCAGCTTAGACAGGGGGGACGGCTACACCTTC.

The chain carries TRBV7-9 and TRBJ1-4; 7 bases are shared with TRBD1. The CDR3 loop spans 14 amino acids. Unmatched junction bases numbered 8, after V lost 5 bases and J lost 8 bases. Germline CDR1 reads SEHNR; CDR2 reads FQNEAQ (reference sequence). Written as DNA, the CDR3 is TGTGCCAGCAGCCCAGGACAGGTCGGCGAAAAACTGTTTTTT. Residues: CASSPGQVGEKLFF.

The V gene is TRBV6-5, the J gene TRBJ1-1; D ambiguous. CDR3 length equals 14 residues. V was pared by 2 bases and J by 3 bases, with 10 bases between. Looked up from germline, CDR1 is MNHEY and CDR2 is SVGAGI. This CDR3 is CASSYHPGYTEAFF. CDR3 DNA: TGTGCCAGCAGTTACCATCCAGGATACACTGAAGCTTTCTTT.

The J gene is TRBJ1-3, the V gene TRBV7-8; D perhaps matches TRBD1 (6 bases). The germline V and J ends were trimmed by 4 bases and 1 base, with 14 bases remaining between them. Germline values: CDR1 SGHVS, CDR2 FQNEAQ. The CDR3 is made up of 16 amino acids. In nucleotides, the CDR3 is TGTGCCAGCAGCTCGGGACATTTAAATTCTGGAAACACCATATATTTT. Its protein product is CASSSGHLNSGNTIYF.

CDR3 protein: CASSRGAGKTGELFF. In nucleotides, the CDR3 is TGTGCCAGCAGCCGGGGGGCAGGGAAGACCGGGGAGCTGTTTTTT. The genes are TRBV7-9 and TRBJ2-2, with a possible D match to TRBD2 (7 bases). The V gene lost 5 bases and the J gene lost 5 bases, with 15 bases spanning the gap. This CDR3 is 15 amino acids long. CDR1 is SEHNR and CDR2 is FQNEAQ in the germline V gene (reference sequence).